This TCR beta chain was documented in a study of blood T cell repertoires in COVID-19. Per the study methods: Amplification of reference gene primers provided the estimated nucleated cell counts. Clones were read by immunoSEQ multiplex PCR, and TCRdb kept only the in-frame ones, dropping some. That table furnishes V, J and clone size, whereas the DNA furnished D and trimming. The data show roughly 230,000 clones, around 84% seen once. The CDR3 loop spans 17 amino acids. Losses at the gene ends were 6 bases for V and 1 base for J; bases not matched to a gene: 6. Per the germline V gene, CDR1 is MDHEN and CDR2 is SYDVKM. Recruits, aged roughly 18 to 95 years, lived in under 25 US areas. Participants reported their clinical history, and cohort assignment relied on those reports. A PCR-confirmed or clinician-diagnosed COVID-19 case had contacted exposed participants within 2 weeks of entry.

This receptor was taken from a woman aged 50 to 65 who had been exposed to COVID-19. The chain combines TRBV28 with TRBJ2-5, with 15 bases fitting TRBD2. Input material: PBMCs or T cells enriched from blood (not recorded which). The CDR3 DNA follows: TGTGCCAGCAGCCGGACTAGCGGGGGGGCCGGCCAAGAGACCCAGTACTTC. It codes for CASSRTSGGAGQETQYF. Using reference TRBV28 and TRBJ2-5 for the parts outside the CDR3, the full variable domain is DVKVTQSSRYLVKRTGEKVFLECVQDMDHENMFWYRQDPGLGLRLIYFSYDVKMKEKGDIPEGYSVSREKKERFSLILESASTNQTSMYLCASSRTSGGAGQETQYFGPGTRLLVL.